What follows is one T cell receptor (beta chain) and its context. The data were obtained in a study of T cell changes during pregnancy in multiple sclerosis. Sequencing was performed with immunoSEQ multiplex PCR; in TCRdb, only in-frame clones are kept and a portion is missing. The sample includes some 57,000 clones, about 90% of them seen just once. This sample comprised CD4+ T cells from peripheral blood mononuclear cells, obtained in the first trimester of pregnancy. This clonotype originated in a female donor with multiple sclerosis, enrolled in a pregnancy study.

DNA for the CDR3: TGTGCCAGCAGGCGGATATTAAGCTCCTATAATTCACCCCTCCACTTT. This codes for CASRRILSSYNSPLHF. The rearrangement joins TRBV7-2 to TRBJ1-6; D not certain. Germline V gene data show CDR1 as SGHTA and CDR2 as FQGNSA. Trimming took off 6 bases at V and 0 bases at J, with 12 bases between the two ends. The CDR3 is 16 residues long.